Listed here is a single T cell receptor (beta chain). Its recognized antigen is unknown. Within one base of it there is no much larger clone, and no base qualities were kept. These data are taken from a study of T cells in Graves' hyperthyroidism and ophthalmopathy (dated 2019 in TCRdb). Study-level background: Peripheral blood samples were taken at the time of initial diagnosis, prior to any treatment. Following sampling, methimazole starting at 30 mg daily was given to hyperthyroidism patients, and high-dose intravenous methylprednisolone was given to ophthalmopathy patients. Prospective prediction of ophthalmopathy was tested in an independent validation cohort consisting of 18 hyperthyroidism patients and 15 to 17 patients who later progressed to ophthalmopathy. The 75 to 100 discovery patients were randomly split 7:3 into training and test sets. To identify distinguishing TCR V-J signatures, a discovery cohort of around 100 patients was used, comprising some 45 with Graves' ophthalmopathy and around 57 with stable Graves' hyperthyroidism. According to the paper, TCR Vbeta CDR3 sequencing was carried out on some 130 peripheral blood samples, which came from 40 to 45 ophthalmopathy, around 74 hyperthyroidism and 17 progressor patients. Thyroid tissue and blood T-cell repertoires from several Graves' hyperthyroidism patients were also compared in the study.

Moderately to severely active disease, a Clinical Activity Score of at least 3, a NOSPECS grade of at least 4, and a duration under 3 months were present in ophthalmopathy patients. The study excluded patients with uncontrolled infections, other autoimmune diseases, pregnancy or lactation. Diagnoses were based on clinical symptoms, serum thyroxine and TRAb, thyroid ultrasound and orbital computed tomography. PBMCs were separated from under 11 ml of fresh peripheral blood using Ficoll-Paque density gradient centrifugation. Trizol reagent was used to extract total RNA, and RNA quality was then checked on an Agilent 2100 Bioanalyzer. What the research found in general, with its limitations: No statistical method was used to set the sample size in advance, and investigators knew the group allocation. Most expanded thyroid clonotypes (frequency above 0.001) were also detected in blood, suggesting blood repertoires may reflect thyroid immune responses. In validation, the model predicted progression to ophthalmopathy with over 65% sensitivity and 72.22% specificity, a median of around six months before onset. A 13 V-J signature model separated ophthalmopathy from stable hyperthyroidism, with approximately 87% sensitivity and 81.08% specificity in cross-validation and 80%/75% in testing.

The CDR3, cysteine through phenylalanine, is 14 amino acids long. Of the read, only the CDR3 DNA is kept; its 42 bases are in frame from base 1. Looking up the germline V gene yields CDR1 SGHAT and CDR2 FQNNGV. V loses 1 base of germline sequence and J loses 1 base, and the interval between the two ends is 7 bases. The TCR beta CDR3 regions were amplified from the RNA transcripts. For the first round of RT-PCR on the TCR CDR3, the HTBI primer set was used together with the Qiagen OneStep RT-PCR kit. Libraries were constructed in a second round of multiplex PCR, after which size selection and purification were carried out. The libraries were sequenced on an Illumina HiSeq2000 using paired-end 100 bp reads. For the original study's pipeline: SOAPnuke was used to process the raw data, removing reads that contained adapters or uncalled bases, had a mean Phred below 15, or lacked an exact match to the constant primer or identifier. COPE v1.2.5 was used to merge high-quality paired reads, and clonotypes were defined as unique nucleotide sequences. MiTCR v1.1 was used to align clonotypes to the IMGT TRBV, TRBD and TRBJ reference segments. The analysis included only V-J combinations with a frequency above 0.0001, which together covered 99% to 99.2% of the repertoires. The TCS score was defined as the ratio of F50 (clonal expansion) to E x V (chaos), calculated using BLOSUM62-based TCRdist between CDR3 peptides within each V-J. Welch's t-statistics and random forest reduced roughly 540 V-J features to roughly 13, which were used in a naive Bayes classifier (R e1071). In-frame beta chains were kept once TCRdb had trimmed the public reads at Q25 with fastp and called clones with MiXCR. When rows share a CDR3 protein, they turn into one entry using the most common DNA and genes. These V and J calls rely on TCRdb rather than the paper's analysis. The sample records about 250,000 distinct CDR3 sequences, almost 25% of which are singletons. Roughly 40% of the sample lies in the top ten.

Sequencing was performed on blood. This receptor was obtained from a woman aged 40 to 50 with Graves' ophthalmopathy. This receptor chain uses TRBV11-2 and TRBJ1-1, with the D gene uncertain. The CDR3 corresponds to CASSLVTKNTEAFF. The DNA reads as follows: TGTGCCAGCAGCTTAGTCACTAAGAACACTGAAGCTTTCTTT.